A single sample is the source of the 15 T cell receptor beta chains below, sequenced in a study of T cell responses to AZD1222 COVID-19 vaccine (dated by TCRdb to 2020 to 2022). The receptor library was made with the immunoSEQ multiplex PCR assay. TCRdb obtained this table from immuneACCESS and retained in-frame rearrangements with V and J assigned. These tables miss some clones; where compared with another copy, unresolved V genes account for less than half of the shortfall, and the remainder is unexplained. Present in this sample are some 120,000 clones, 91% of which were seen just once. Approximately 4.8% of the sample comes from the top ten. The intended sense of this specimen's time point label: baseline before first vaccination. The sample here was peripheral blood, taken on day 0 of AZD1222 vaccination. The receptor source for this set is an adult in good health.

The chain combines TRBV6-5 with TRBJ2-1; no clear D gene. Germline CDR1 and CDR2: MNHEY and SVGAGI. There are 12 residues in the CDR3. V shed 4 bases and J shed 9 bases, with 10 bases lying between them. In nucleotides, the CDR3 is TGTGCCAGCAGTTCTAGGGTGGGTGAGCAGTTCTTC. Protein product: CASSSRVGEQFF.

The V and J genes are TRBV3-1 (or the pseudogene TRBV3-2) and TRBJ2-3; TRBD2 matches 8 bases. The length of the CDR3 is 17 residues. Germline CDR1 and CDR2: LGHDT and YNNKEL (reference sequence). V lost 0 bases, J lost 4 bases, and 9 bases stayed unmatched. In DNA, the CDR3 is TGTGCCAGCAGCCAAGAGGCCCTAGCGGGTAGGGCAGATACGCAGTATTTT. This gives the protein CASSQEALAGRADTQYF.

This chain connects TRBV5-4 to TRBJ1-1, with D maybe TRBD1 (5 bases). The CDR3 has 16 amino acids. The germline V and J ends were trimmed by 4 bases and 0 bases, with 16 bases remaining between them. The germline V gene has CDR1 SGHNT and CDR2 YYREEE (reference sequence). The DNA for the CDR3 is TGTGCCAGCAGCCCCGGGAGAGGGGCAATGAACACTGAAGCTTTCTTT. Encoded protein: CASSPGRGAMNTEAFF.

The chain couples TRBV4-2 to TRBJ2-7; D gene unclear. The CDR3 has 15 amino acids. V shed 4 bases and J shed 6 bases, with 19 bases lying between them. Germline assignment: CDR1 LGHNA and CDR2 YNFKEQ. CDR3 in DNA: TGTGCCAGCAGCCCCCTAGGGTACCGGGTCCCCGAGCAGTACTTC. Translated, it gives CASSPLGYRVPEQYF.

A single count supports this clone. The chain combines TRBV30 with TRBJ1-6; D is unresolved. V was trimmed by 8 bases and J by 13 bases, leaving 15 bases between them. The CDR3 runs to 11 residues. From germline, CDR1 is GTSNPN and CDR2 SVGIG (reference sequence). The CDR3 coding sequence is TGTGCCGGATCAGTCTCGGGGCCCCTCCACTTT. As protein: CAGSVSGPLHF. Supplemented by reference TRBV30 and TRBJ1-6, the full variable domain reads SQTIHQWPATLVQPVGSPLSLECTVEGTSNPNLYWYRQAAGRGLQLLFYSVGIGQISSEVPQNLSASRPQDRQFILSSKKLLLSDSGFYLCAGSVSGPLHFGNGTRLTVT.

This sequence joins TRBV18 and TRBJ2-3, with 9 bases aligning to TRBD2. V lost 6 bases to trimming and J lost 2 bases; unmatched junction nucleotides: 6. The V gene's germline CDR1 is KGHSH and CDR2 LQKENI. There are 15 residues in the CDR3. In nucleotides, the CDR3 is TGTGCCAGCTCGTCGACTAGCGGCCCCACAGATACGCAGTATTTT. It codes for CASSSTSGPTDTQYF.

V gene TRBV9 combines with J gene TRBJ1-5, with D unclear. Germline CDR1 is SGDLS and CDR2 is YYNGEE. The CDR3 is 15 residues long. V was shortened by 6 bases and J by 3 bases, with 16 bases between the two germline ends. CDR3 DNA: TGTGCCAGCACCACCATTACTAGACCCAATCAGCCCCAGCATTTT. Its protein is CASTTITRPNQPQHF.

This rearrangement joins TRBV4-3 to TRBJ1-5; D is ambiguous. V gave up 4 bases and J gave up 0 bases, with 7 bases separating them. The CDR3 has 14 residues. CDR1 LGHNA and CDR2 YSLEER come from the germline V gene. As DNA, the CDR3 is TGCGCCAGCAGCCCCCGAGGTAGCAATCAGCCCCAGCATTTT. It is translated as CASSPRGSNQPQHF.

The J gene is TRBJ1-2, the V gene TRBV20-1; D is ambiguous. This CDR3 has 10 residues. The V and J ends lost 5 bases and 5 bases respectively, with 6 bases between them. Germline V lookup: CDR1 DFQATT, CDR2 SNEGSKA (reference sequence). CDR3 protein: CSAFEYGYTF. CDR3 nucleotides: TGCAGTGCTTTTGAGTATGGCTACACCTTC.

The chain joins TRBV19 to TRBJ1-1; 9 bases fit TRBD1. V lost 3 bases to trimming and J lost 5 bases; unmatched junction nucleotides: 1. The CDR3 is made up of 13 amino acids. From germline, CDR1 is LNHDA and CDR2 SQIVND (reference sequence). CDR3 amino acids: CASSIGQGTEAFF. The CDR3 region has the DNA TGTGCCAGTAGTATCGGACAGGGGACTGAAGCTTTCTTT.

The CDR3 DNA follows: TGCGCCAGCAGCCCAAAGGACACCTCCTACGAGCAGTACTTC. It translates to CASSPKDTSYEQYF. The V and J genes are TRBV4-1 and TRBJ2-7; D may be TRBD1 (5 bases). The CDR3 totals 14 residues. Germline CDR1 and CDR2: MGHRA and YSYEKL. The germline V and J ends were trimmed by 4 bases and 0 bases, with 10 bases remaining between them.

This rearrangement joins TRBV28 to TRBJ2-2, with no clear D. In germline, CDR1 is MDHEN, CDR2 SYDVKM. V dropped 2 bases and J dropped 6 bases, with 13 bases sitting between them. The CDR3 runs 15 residues. CDR3 region: CASSLPRAAPGELFF. DNA for the CDR3: TGTGCCAGCAGTTTACCCCGGGCAGCACCCGGGGAGCTGTTTTTT.

V usage is TRBV7-2 and J usage is TRBJ2-7, with D perhaps being TRBD1 or TRBD2 (5 bases each). Germline V gene sequence: CDR1 SGHTA, CDR2 FQGNSA. CDR3 size: 15 residues. Between the trimmed V and J ends, which lost 5 bases and 3 bases, there was a span of 17 bases. The CDR3 DNA sequence: TGTGCCAGCAGCCGCACCGGGACGGAAAACTACGAGCAGTACTTC. It codes for CASSRTGTENYEQYF.

The rearrangement links TRBV6-5 to TRBJ2-7; weak D call: TRBD2 (7 bases). Per germline, CDR1 MNHEY and CDR2 SVGAGI. Trimming cost V 8 bases and J 2 bases, with 16 bases left between them. CDR3 length equals 14 residues. This CDR3 is CASLARGLTYEQYF. For the CDR3, the DNA is TGTGCCAGCCTTGCGCGGGGGCTAACCTACGAGCAGTACTTC.

The chain employs TRBV28 and TRBJ2-7, with a tentative D call TRBD1 (7 bases). Trimming removed 3 bases from V and 0 bases from J, with 12 bases in between. Looked up from germline, CDR1 is MDHEN and CDR2 is SYDVKM. The CDR3 is made up of 15 amino acids. The CDR3 loop is CASSFRQGGSYEQYF. The CDR3 DNA reads TGTGCCAGCAGTTTCCGCCAGGGGGGCTCCTACGAGCAGTACTTC.